This section outlines one T cell receptor (beta chain) sequence together with its context. Clones were read by immunoSEQ multiplex PCR, and TCRdb kept only the in-frame ones, dropping some. Of under 7,000 clones listed, 50% to 65% are singletons. This entry comes from a study of neoadjuvant anti-PD-1 for oral cavity cancer. Study background: Around day 43, patients without progression received a fourth nivolumab dose before surgery.

Germline CDR1 MNHEY, CDR2 SVGAGI. The CDR3 length is 12 residues. Trimming shortened V by 6 bases and J by 4 bases, and 9 bases separated the two germline ends. Sample time point: after neoadjuvant nivolumab, at surgical resection. These newly diagnosed stage II-IVA oral cavity squamous cell carcinoma patients had no prior systemic or radiation treatment. The specimen comprised tumor tissue, sampled after nivolumab (anti-PD-1) treatment. This TCR was sampled from a person between 40 and 79 years old with oral cavity squamous cell carcinoma. The chain has TRBV6-5 and TRBJ2-5, with D possibly called TRBD1 or TRBD2 (5 bases each). Written as DNA, the CDR3 is TGTGCCAGCAGCCCAGGGAGAGAGACCCAGTACTTC. Its translation is CASSPGRETQYF.